The 27 T cell receptor beta chains given below trace back to one sample, sequenced in a study of CD8 T cells in Susac syndrome. RNA, at roughly 0.5 to 1 ug, was reverse transcribed with random hexamers. Using its own MiXCR run on the immunoSEQ multiplex PCR reads, TCRdb lists one record per CDR3 protein. The top ten clones hold over 0.15% of a sample with some 130,000 distinct CDR3 sequences, roughly 94% of them seen once. Input material: CD8+ T cells from PBMCs. The receptor set was obtained from a human donor with Susac syndrome.

The CDR3 spells CASSSLTGASEQYF. The CDR3 region has the DNA TGTGCCAGCAGTTCCCTGACAGGGGCCTCCGAGCAGTACTTC. The V gene is TRBV27, the J gene TRBJ2-7; 8 bases are a match to TRBD1. The CDR3 is 14 amino acids. Germline V gene data show CDR1 as MNHEY and CDR2 as SMNVEV (reference sequence). The J segment lost 6 bases and the V segment lost 4 bases, leaving 8 bases of the junction unmatched.

This clonotype was counted a single time. The V and J genes are TRBV7-3 and TRBJ2-3; possibly TRBD2 for D (6 bases). This CDR3 is 15 amino acids long. Trimming stripped 5 bases from V and 1 base from J, with 13 bases between. CDR1 is SGHTA and CDR2 is FQGTGA in the germline V gene. The CDR3 loop is CASSPDSGGTDTQYF. CDR3 DNA sequence: TGTGCCAGCAGCCCAGATAGCGGAGGCACAGATACGCAGTATTTT.

The genes are TRBV3-1 and TRBJ2-7, with D possibly matching TRBD2 (5 bases). The V gene's germline CDR1 is LGHDT and CDR2 YNNKEL (reference sequence). The V gene lost 6 bases and the J gene lost 5 bases, with 14 bases spanning the gap. This CDR3 has 13 amino acids. DNA of the CDR3: TGTGCCAGCAGTGGGGAGCTTGGGAACGAGCAGTACTTC. Protein sequence: CASSGELGNEQYF.

The chain employs TRBV7-6 and TRBJ1-2, with TRBD1 as a possible D gene (6 bases). Germline assignment: CDR1 SGHVS and CDR2 FNYEAQ. The CDR3 length is 14 residues. V was clipped by 1 base and J by 4 bases, with 10 bases between them. The CDR3 reads CASSLETGGYGYTF. The CDR3 nucleotides are TGTGCCAGCAGCTTAGAGACAGGAGGCTATGGCTACACCTTC.

The chain couples TRBV11-2 to TRBJ2-1, with D hard to call. Between the trimmed V and J ends, which lost 3 bases and 0 bases, there was a span of 9 bases. CDR1 and CDR2 from the germline V gene are SGHAT and FQNNGV. This CDR3 region has 15 residues. The DNA for the CDR3 is TGTGCCAGCAGCTTCGATAAGGTCTCCTACAATGAGCAGTTCTTC. Its translation is CASSFDKVSYNEQFF. The complete variable domain, with remaining parts taken from reference TRBV11-2 and TRBJ2-1, reads EAGVAQSPRYKIIEKRQSVAFWCNPISGHATLYWYQQILGQGPKLLIQFQNNGVVDDSQLPKDRFSAERLKGVDSTLKIQPAKLEDSAVYLCASSFDKVSYNEQFFGPGTRLTVL.

V usage is TRBV20-1 and J usage is TRBJ1-5; 11 nucleotides agree with TRBD1. The V gene end was trimmed by 3 bases and the J gene end by 6 bases; junction bases not matched to a gene: 10. CDR1 is DFQATT, CDR2 SNEGSKA, per germline (reference sequence). The CDR3 totals 16 residues. In nucleotides, the CDR3 is TGCAGTGCTAGCCGCTCTTGGACAGGGGGCAGTCAGCCCCAGCATTTT. It specifies CSASRSWTGGSQPQHF.

The gene calls are TRBV5-6 and TRBJ2-7, with 9 bases matching TRBD1. V lost 3 bases to trimming and J lost 2 bases; unmatched junction nucleotides: 6. Germline-derived CDR1 and CDR2 are SGHDT and YYEEEE. The CDR3 is made up of 15 amino acids. DNA for the CDR3: TGTGCCAGCAGCTCAGGGACAGGGATCGCCTACGAGCAGTACTTC. Translation gives CASSSGTGIAYEQYF.

The chain is built from TRBV29-1 and TRBJ2-1; 8 positions match TRBD1. The J segment lost 2 bases and the V segment lost 0 bases, leaving 6 bases of the junction unmatched. The CDR3 loop spans 16 amino acids. CDR1 SQVTM and CDR2 ANQGSEA come from the germline V gene. CDR3 bases: TGCAGCGTTGAAGATCCGGGGACAGGTACCTACAATGAGCAGTTCTTC. This gives the protein CSVEDPGTGTYNEQFF.

This clonotype was observed a handful of times. The chain carries TRBV7-9 and TRBJ2-2; no clear D. The CDR3 is made up of 12 amino acids. The germline V gene has CDR1 SEHNR and CDR2 FQNEAQ (reference sequence). Trimming cost V 1 base and J 5 bases, with 2 bases left between them. CDR3 sequence (DNA): TGTGCCAGCAGCTTAGATACCGGGGAGCTGTTTTTT. It specifies CASSLDTGELFF.

The V call is TRBV5-1, the J call TRBJ2-7, with 7 bases that match TRBD1. J lost 13 bases, V lost 4 bases, and 11 bases had no gene match. From germline, CDR1 is SGHRS and CDR2 YFSETQ. The CDR3 loop spans 12 amino acids. CDR3 DNA: TGCGCCAGCAGCCTCGACCTCCGGGACAGTTACTTC. It codes for CASSLDLRDSYF. The full variable domain, completed using reference TRBV5-1 and TRBJ2-7, is KAGVTQTPRYLIKTRGQQVTLSCSPISGHRSVSWYQQTPGQGLQFLFEYFSETQRNKGNFPGRFSGRQFSNSRSEMNVSTLELGDSALYLCASSLDLRDSYFGPGTRLTVT.

V usage is TRBV7-9 and J usage is TRBJ2-5; D remains ambiguous. The length of the CDR3 is 14 residues. Per the germline V gene, CDR1 is SEHNR and CDR2 is FQNEAQ (reference sequence). Trimming stripped 1 base from V and 4 bases from J, with 10 bases between. CDR3 coding DNA: TGTGCCAGCAGCTTAGTAACTCCTGGAGAGACCCAGTACTTC. Translated, it gives CASSLVTPGETQYF.

The chain couples TRBV9 to TRBJ2-4; perhaps D is TRBD1 or TRBD2 (5 bases each). The CDR3 runs 15 residues. Germline CDR1 and CDR2: SGDLS and YYNGEE. V was shortened by 4 bases and J by 7 bases, with 18 bases between the two germline ends. CDR3 sequence (DNA): TGTGCCAGCAGCCCCGGTGGGGGTTTAGCCAACATTCAGTACTTC. Amino acids: CASSPGGGLANIQYF.

CDR3 in DNA: TGCGCCAGCAGCCCCCCGGGTGGCCCTGAAGCTTTCTTT. Translated: CASSPPGGPEAFF. V usage is TRBV4-1 and J usage is TRBJ1-1; D gene ambiguous. V shed 4 bases and J shed 6 bases, with 12 bases lying between them. Germline CDR1 and CDR2: MGHRA and YSYEKL. The CDR3 totals 13 residues.

V and J are TRBV15 and TRBJ1-5, with D perhaps TRBD1 (6 bases). The CDR3 is 13 amino acids. From germline, CDR1 is LNHNV and CDR2 YYDKDF (reference sequence). V was trimmed by 3 bases and J by 7 bases, leaving 10 bases between them. The CDR3 loop reads CATSRARGQPQHF. CDR3 sequence (DNA): TGTGCCACCAGCAGGGCCAGGGGCCAGCCCCAGCATTTT.

The chain's CDR3 is CASSDSGGSEAFF. CDR3 bases: TGTGCCAGCAGTGATTCAGGCGGCTCTGAAGCTTTCTTT. The V and J genes are TRBV2 and TRBJ1-1; D remains unclear. CDR1 and CDR2 from the germline V gene are SNHLY and FYNNEI. This CDR3 spans 13 amino acids. V was clipped by 3 bases and J by 6 bases, with 11 bases between them.

Only one count was recorded for this clonotype. The genes are TRBV6-5 and TRBJ2-2; unclear D gene. The CDR3 covers 13 residues. Trimming shortened V by 5 bases and J by 6 bases, and 10 bases separated the two germline ends. Germline V gene sequence: CDR1 MNHEY, CDR2 SVGAGI. CDR3 protein: CASSGPRPGELFF. Written as DNA, the CDR3 is TGTGCCAGCAGTGGCCCTCGCCCCGGGGAGCTGTTTTTT.

The chain links TRBV2 to TRBJ1-2, with D maybe TRBD1 (6 bases). The CDR3 spans 14 residues. CDR1 SNHLY and CDR2 FYNNEI come from the germline V gene. V lost 3 bases, J lost 4 bases, and 12 bases lay in between. The DNA for the CDR3 is TGTGCCAGCAGTGAGACAGGCACCTCCTATGGCTACACCTTC. Translation gives CASSETGTSYGYTF.

V gene TRBV27 combines with J gene TRBJ2-7; TRBD2 aligns across 12 bases. There are 17 residues in the CDR3. Losses at the gene ends were 3 bases for V and 2 bases for J; bases not matched to a gene: 8. CDR1 and CDR2 (germline): MNHEY, SMNVEV (reference sequence). CDR3: CASSLTSGSKIPYEQYF. CDR3 in DNA: TGTGCCAGCAGTTTGACTAGCGGGAGCAAGATTCCCTACGAGCAGTACTTC.

The chain carries TRBV5-1 and TRBJ2-7; 10 nucleotides agree with TRBD1. Germline trimming cut 2 bases from V and 3 bases from J; bases unmatched to any gene: 5. Germline loops: CDR1 SGHRS, CDR2 YFSETQ. The CDR3 runs to 15 residues. The CDR3 sequence: CASSFRGQGFYEQYF. CDR3 in DNA: TGCGCCAGCAGCTTTCGGGGACAGGGGTTCTACGAGCAGTACTTC.

This sequence joins TRBV20-1 and TRBJ2-1; 10 positions match TRBD2. This CDR3 region has 16 residues. After removal of 0 bases from V and 10 bases from J, the junction contained 12 bases not matched to a gene. The V gene's germline CDR1 is DFQATT and CDR2 SNEGSKA (reference sequence). This CDR3 reads CSARDLASGGLREQFF. The CDR3 bases are TGCAGTGCTAGAGATCTAGCTAGCGGGGGTTTACGGGAGCAGTTCTTC.

J is TRBJ1-2 and V is TRBV6-5, with D uncertain. This CDR3 comprises 18 residues. Per germline, CDR1 MNHEY and CDR2 SVGAGI. Between the trimmed V and J ends, which lost 0 bases and 5 bases, there was a span of 22 bases. In DNA form, the CDR3 reads TGTGCCAGCAGTTACTCGGCCTTATTCGTCCGACGGGGATATGGCTACACCTTC. It is translated as CASSYSALFVRRGYGYTF.

V gene TRBV12-3 or TRBV12-4 combines with J gene TRBJ1-5; D unclear. CDR3 length equals 12 residues. The V gene lost 6 bases and the J gene lost 6 bases, with 9 bases spanning the gap. The DNA of the CDR3 is TGTGCCAGCAGCCTAGGGATTCAGCCCCAGCATTTT. Protein: CASSLGIQPQHF.

The genes are TRBV11-2 and TRBJ2-3; weak D call: TRBD2 (6 bases). With 4 bases removed from V and 4 bases from J, the gap between germline ends came to 15 bases. This CDR3 comprises 15 residues. CDR1 and CDR2 from the germline V gene are SGHAT and FQNNGV. CDR3 protein: CASSSAPSGADTQYF. The DNA for the CDR3 is TGTGCCAGCAGCTCAGCACCGTCGGGGGCAGATACGCAGTATTTT.

The rearrangement links TRBV10-3 to TRBJ2-1; D gene unclear. V gave up 10 bases and J gave up 5 bases, with 12 bases separating them. The CDR3 is made up of 12 amino acids. Germline values: CDR1 ENHRY, CDR2 SYGVKD. CDR3 DNA: TGTGCCAATCGCGACTGGAACAATGAGCAGTTCTTC. Protein sequence: CANRDWNNEQFF.

Here the CDR3 DNA reads TGTGCCACCAGCGGACCTCCGGGAGAAGCTTTCTTT. Protein: CATSGPPGEAFF. The chain employs TRBV15 and TRBJ1-1; D is ambiguous. The CDR3 runs 12 residues. Germline V gene lookup returns CDR1 LNHNV and CDR2 YYDKDF (reference sequence). Trimming removed 5 bases at V and 8 bases at J, with 12 bases between.

The CDR3 protein is CASSLGSGMGYEQYF. The DNA for the CDR3 is TGCGCCAGCAGCTTGGGGAGCGGGATGGGCTACGAGCAGTACTTC. The V and J genes are TRBV5-1 and TRBJ2-7; the match to TRBD2 covers 7 bases. Germline lookup yields CDR1 SGHRS and CDR2 YFSETQ. V lost 0 bases to trimming and J lost 3 bases; unmatched junction nucleotides: 6. The length of the CDR3 is 15 residues.

The chain carries TRBV9 and TRBJ2-1; TRBD2 aligns across 10 bases. Trimming took 3 bases from V and 4 from J; bases not matched to a gene: 4. The germline V gene has CDR1 SGDLS and CDR2 YYNGEE. CDR3 length equals 15 residues. Here the CDR3 DNA reads TGTGCCAGCAGCGGCCGGACTAGCGGATACAATGAGCAGTTCTTC. This sequence encodes CASSGRTSGYNEQFF.